This is a list of T cell receptor beta chains from one sample in a study of blood T cell repertoires in COVID-19. The method was immunoSEQ multiplex PCR; TCRdb's version includes in-frame clones alone and lacks a portion of them. The sample records about 64,000 clones, 75% to 95% being singletons. The material sequenced was peripheral blood. The receptors shown here come from a woman of 80 years or more with active COVID-19. CDR3s include the opening cysteine and the closing phenylalanine or tryptophan. The order of the fields is clone size, D gene, V gene, J gene, CDR3 DNA, CDR3 protein. The D gene is left open where the match is weak. Size tells how often a clone was seen (once, few, many) or the class of an expanded clone, and some rows leave it out.

abundance: -
d_gene: -
v_gene: TRBV20-1
j_gene: TRBJ2-7
CDR3nt: TGCAGTGCTAGAGGAGGCCGCGGGCAGTACTTC
CDR3aa: CSARGGRGQYF

abundance: -
d_gene: TRBD1
v_gene: TRBV24-1
j_gene: TRBJ1-5
CDR3nt: TGTGCCACCAGTGACGCCGGGGACAGGGACCCCAATCAGCCCCAGCATTTT
CDR3aa: CATSDAGDRDPNQPQHF

abundance: -
d_gene: TRBD2
v_gene: TRBV7-2
j_gene: TRBJ2-3
CDR3nt: TGTGCCAGCAGCTTAACCCGACTAGCGGGAGGGCGGGATACGCAGTATTTT
CDR3aa: CASSLTRLAGGRDTQYF

abundance: -
d_gene: -
v_gene: TRBV10-1
j_gene: TRBJ1-5
CDR3nt: TGCGCCAGCAGTGAGTCGAGGGGGCAGCCCCAGCATTTT
CDR3aa: CASSESRGQPQHF

abundance: -
d_gene: TRBD2
v_gene: TRBV19
j_gene: TRBJ2-1
CDR3nt: TGTGCCAGTAGTGTTACTAGCGGGAGGATGAATGAGCAGTTCTTC
CDR3aa: CASSVTSGRMNEQFF

abundance: -
d_gene: TRBD2
v_gene: TRBV3-1/TRBV3-2
j_gene: TRBJ2-1
CDR3nt: TGTGCCAGCAGCCAAGATTTCAGCGGGAGCCCTGTCAATGAGCAGTTCTTC
CDR3aa: CASSQDFSGSPVNEQFF

abundance: -
d_gene: -
v_gene: TRBV15
j_gene: TRBJ2-1
CDR3nt: TGTGCCACCAGCAGAGATGCGGCGAGTAATGAGCAGTTCTTC
CDR3aa: CATSRDAASNEQFF

abundance: -
d_gene: -
v_gene: TRBV5-6
j_gene: TRBJ2-1
CDR3nt: TGTGCCAGCAGCCGGACTCACAATGAGCAGTTCTTC
CDR3aa: CASSRTHNEQFF

abundance: -
d_gene: TRBD1
v_gene: TRBV5-4
j_gene: TRBJ2-2
CDR3nt: TGTGCCAGCAGCTTCTTGGTCCTAGGGGGCGGGACCGGGGAGCTGTTTTTT
CDR3aa: CASSFLVLGGGTGELFF

abundance: -
d_gene: TRBD1
v_gene: TRBV7-9
j_gene: TRBJ2-2
CDR3nt: TGTGCCAGCAGGGGGACAGGGGGCCGGGACACCGGGGAGCTGTTTTTT
CDR3aa: CASRGTGGRDTGELFF

abundance: few
d_gene: TRBD1
v_gene: TRBV5-6
j_gene: TRBJ2-7
CDR3nt: TGTGCCAGCAGCTTCCTGGACAGGCCCTACGAGCAGTACTTC
CDR3aa: CASSFLDRPYEQYF

abundance: once
d_gene: TRBD1
v_gene: TRBV6-6
j_gene: TRBJ1-1
CDR3nt: TGTGCCAGCAGTTACTCGGGACAGGGGGACACTGAAGCTTTCTTT
CDR3aa: CASSYSGQGDTEAFF

abundance: -
d_gene: TRBD2
v_gene: TRBV5-1
j_gene: TRBJ2-1
CDR3nt: TGCGCCAGCAGTATTCATAGCGGGAGCTCCTACAATGAGCAGTTCTTC
CDR3aa: CASSIHSGSSYNEQFF

abundance: -
d_gene: -
v_gene: TRBV2
j_gene: TRBJ1-2
CDR3nt: TGTGCCAGCAGTGACTCTGGAGGATGGCCTACCTTC
CDR3aa: CASSDSGGWPTF

abundance: -
d_gene: TRBD1
v_gene: TRBV27
j_gene: TRBJ1-6
CDR3nt: TGTGCCAGCAGTGTAGGGACAGTGCATGATTCACCCCTCCACTTT
CDR3aa: CASSVGTVHDSPLHF

abundance: -
d_gene: -
v_gene: TRBV15
j_gene: TRBJ1-2
CDR3nt: TGTGCCACCAGCAGAGATCGCCAGGCTAGCGGCAGCGGCTACACCTTC
CDR3aa: CATSRDRQASGSGYTF

abundance: -
d_gene: -
v_gene: TRBV7-2
j_gene: TRBJ1-6
CDR3nt: TGTGCCAGCAGCTTTCAGGGGTTTAATTCACCCCTCCACTTT
CDR3aa: CASSFQGFNSPLHF

abundance: -
d_gene: -
v_gene: TRBV9
j_gene: TRBJ1-5
CDR3nt: TGTGCCAGCTCCTCTTCCACAGGCAATCAGCCCCAGCATTTT
CDR3aa: CASSSSTGNQPQHF